Listed below are T cell receptor beta chains from one sample, sequenced in a study of cytomegalovirus exposure and HLA in healthy donors. This table comes from immunoSEQ multiplex PCR, and its TCRdb copy is limited to in-frame clones, with some not included. The data contain a few hundred thousand clones, 80% of them singletons. The sample was PBMCs. All receptors derive from a girl aged 2 to 10 in good health and CMV-seronegative. CDR3s include the opening cysteine and the closing phenylalanine or tryptophan. Each record gives: clone size, V gene, D gene, J gene, CDR3 DNA, CDR3 protein. D genes are given only for firm matches. Some rows have no size entry. The others give once, few or many, or a class for an expanded clone.

once	TRBV15	TRBD2	TRBJ2-7	TGTGCCACCAGCAGGGCGCGGGAGTTCGACGAGCAGTACTTC	CATSRAREFDEQYF
NA	TRBV9	TRBD1	TRBJ2-3	TGTGCCAGCACGACAGGGAATCTCGCAGATACGCAGTATTTT	CASTTGNLADTQYF
NA	TRBV7-9	TRBD1	TRBJ2-3	TGTGCCAGCAGCTGGGGACAGGGGATGGGGGATACGCAGTATTTT	CASSWGQGMGDTQYF
NA	TRBV18	TRBD1	TRBJ2-4	TGTGCCAGCTCACCAGGGACAGTCGGCAAAAACATTCAGTACTTC	CASSPGTVGKNIQYF
NA	TRBV29-1	NA	TRBJ1-4	TGCAGCGTTGAAGCTCCCAGCGAAGTAAATGAAAAACTGTTTTTT	CSVEAPSEVNEKLFF
NA	TRBV5-1	NA	TRBJ1-1	TGCGCCAGCAGCTTGGACGGGGGGCGGACTGAAGCTTTCTTT	CASSLDGGRTEAFF
NA	TRBV7-9	TRBD1	TRBJ1-6	TGTGCCAGCAGCTTAGCGCGGGGACAGGGAGGGGTCTATAATTCACCCCCCCACTTT	CASSLARGQGGVYNSPPHF
NA	TRBV28	TRBD1	TRBJ1-4	TGTGCCAGCAGTTCGAGGGGGCGCCGCACTAATGAAAAACTGTTTTTT	CASSSRGRRTNEKLFF
NA	TRBV7-9	NA	TRBJ2-1	TGTGCCAGCAGTATAGTTGGGGGGAATGAGCAGTTCTTC	CASSIVGGNEQFF
NA	TRBV6-5	TRBD2	TRBJ2-7	TGTGCCAGCAGTTACGGCGGGACTAGCGGGAGCTACGAGCAGTACTTC	CASSYGGTSGSYEQYF
NA	TRBV27	NA	TRBJ2-3	TGTGCCACCGCGGGACCCGCCGGAGATACGCAGTATTTT	CATAGPAGDTQYF
NA	TRBV30	TRBD2	TRBJ2-1	TGTGCCTGGGAGAGTAAGGGGCTAGCGGGAGGTGAGCAGTTCTTC	CAWESKGLAGGEQFF
few	TRBV4-1	TRBD1	TRBJ2-7	TGCGCCAGCAGCCAAGACCCTGGGGACAGGGGGCTGCGGTGCTTC	CASSQDPGDRGLRCF
once	TRBV9	NA	TRBJ2-5	TGTGCCAGCAGCGTATGGGGGACTCCGAAAGAGACCCAGTACTTC	CASSVWGTPKETQYF
NA	TRBV5-1	TRBD2	TRBJ2-1	TGCGCCAGCAGCCCAAGGACTAGCGGGAGCGTCAATGAGCAGTTCTTC	CASSPRTSGSVNEQFF
few	TRBV28	NA	TRBJ1-6	TGTGCCAGCAGTTTAGTTGCGGGTTGGGGTTCACCCCTCCACTTT	CASSLVAGWGSPLHF
NA	TRBV5-4	NA	TRBJ2-1	TGTGCCAGCAGCTTGGCGGGAGTGGGGTACAATGAGCAGTTCTTC	CASSLAGVGYNEQFF
NA	TRBV2	NA	TRBJ1-2	TGTGCCAGCTCTGGAGCTAACTATGGCTACACCTTC	CASSGANYGYTF
once	TRBV6-1	NA	TRBJ1-6	TGTGCCAGCAGGGTGGGCGATAATTCACCCCTCCACTTT	CASRVGDNSPLHF
NA	TRBV4-1	TRBD2	TRBJ2-1	TGCGCCAGCAGCTCGCTAGCGGGAGTGGGTAGTGAGCAGTTCTTC	CASSSLAGVGSEQFF
NA	TRBV6-1	NA	TRBJ2-7	TGTGCCAGCAGTGAGGCCAGGGGCTACGAGCAGTACTTC	CASSEARGYEQYF
NA	TRBV27	TRBD1	TRBJ2-1	TGTGCCAGCAGTTTCCTTACGATTGGACAGGGGGCCGCGGATGAGCAGTTCTTC	CASSFLTIGQGAADEQFF
NA	TRBV4-1	NA	TRBJ1-4	TGCGCCAGCAGCCAAGAGGTGGGCAGGTATAATGAAAAACTGTTTTTT	CASSQEVGRYNEKLFF
few	TRBV19	NA	TRBJ1-1	TGTGCCAGCCACCGATCAGCAGGGGTGACTGAAGCTTTCTTT	CASHRSAGVTEAFF
NA	TRBV5-1	NA	TRBJ2-2	TGCGCCAGCAGCTTAGAGGGGGAGATTCGGGAGCTGTTTTTT	CASSLEGEIRELFF
NA	TRBV10-3	NA	TRBJ1-5	TGTGCCATCAGTGAAGCCCCTAATCAGCCCCAGCATTTT	CAISEAPNQPQHF
NA	TRBV27	TRBD1	TRBJ2-3	TGTGCCAGCAGTCCCCTGGGACAGGGGGCCTCAGATACGCAGTATTTT	CASSPLGQGASDTQYF
NA	TRBV7-8	TRBD1	TRBJ2-2	TGTGCCAGCAGCCCGCGACAGGGGTACACCGGGGAGCTGTTTTTT	CASSPRQGYTGELFF
NA	TRBV7-6	NA	TRBJ2-7	TGTGCCAGCAGCTTAGGGGGAGAGGGCCACGAGCAGTACTTC	CASSLGGEGHEQYF
NA	TRBV4-1	NA	TRBJ2-7	TGCGCCAGCAGCCAAGCACGAGCCTACGAGCAGTACTTC	CASSQARAYEQYF
NA	TRBV30	NA	TRBJ1-5	TGTGCCTGGTCAGGGTTCGGGCAGCCCCAGCATTTT	CAWSGFGQPQHF
few	TRBV9	NA	TRBJ2-3	TGTGCCAGCCGCTCGGGACTCCTTACCACAGATACGCAGTATTTT	CASRSGLLTTDTQYF
NA	TRBV11-1	TRBD2	TRBJ2-7	TGTGCCAGCAGCTGGAAGGGGACTAGCGGTAGGGGAGGCCCCTACGAGCAGTACTTC	CASSWKGTSGRGGPYEQYF
NA	TRBV11-2	NA	TRBJ2-1	TGTGCCAGCAGTCCGGGGAGGTTAACCCTCTACAATGAGCAGTTCTTC	CASSPGRLTLYNEQFF